This T cell receptor (beta chain) is drawn from a study of blood T cell repertoires in COVID-19. Overall study context: Nucleic acid was either cDNA or gDNA, and it came from T cells, B-cell-depleted T cells, or PBMCs.

This table comes from immunoSEQ multiplex PCR, and its TCRdb copy is limited to in-frame clones, with some not included. The sample has 80,000 to 100,000 clones; more than 70% are singletons. The CDR3 contains 15 residues. Per the germline V gene, CDR1 is SGHVS and CDR2 is FQNEAQ. V was pared by 5 bases and J by 2 bases, with 7 bases of the junction left unmatched. The sample was peripheral blood. The V and J genes are TRBV7-8 and TRBJ2-7; 9 bases map to TRBD1. The clonotype was recovered from a man between 65 and 80 years old with acute or convalescent COVID-19. CDR3 DNA sequence: TGTGCCAGCAGCGCATGGGACAGGGCCACCTACGAGCAGTACTTC. Translation gives CASSAWDRATYEQYF.